The rows below give T cell receptor beta chains drawn from one sample of a study of beta chain features in type 1 diabetes. Generated by immunoSEQ multiplex PCR, the TCRdb table keeps only in-frame clones and is missing some. The table shows some 350,000 clones, with around 9.6% occurring only once. The specimen was central memory CD4+ T cells from blood. The source of these receptors is a man younger than 40 with type 1 diabetes. The conserved cysteine and the conserved F or W are not part of the CDR3 here. Each record gives: clone size, CDR3 length, V gene, D gene, CDR3 protein. The D gene is left open where the match is weak. Part of the rows lack a size; the others show once, few, many or a class for expanded clones.

. 12 TRBV10-3 . AITPDSGREKLF
. 12 TRBV7-9 TRBD1 ASRGDRHNSPLH
few 11 TRBV7-9 . ASSLGNSGEAF
few 13 TRBV5-6 TRBD1 ASSFMDRAKTEAF
few 12 TRBV30 TRBD2 AWSTSGSGVGQF
many 13 TRBV5-8 TRBD2 ASSFSGRVANEQF
. 11 TRBV19 . ASSAQGGEKLF
. 14 TRBV29-1 TRBD1 SVEKRNLGQEYGYT
once 11 TRBV5-1 . ASRADINNEQF
. 14 TRBV5-6 . ASSLHGRVSNQPQH
few 11 TRBV11-2 . ASSNSWEDTQY
. 10 TRBV2 . ASTGDSYGYT
. 14 TRBV6-5 . ASSYFERTESNEQF
. 12 TRBV6-1 . ASSEWGRNEKLF
. 12 TRBV7-2 TRBD2 ASSPSGTNYEQY
few 14 TRBV28 . ASSLTQGIGEETQY
many 13 TRBV10-3 TRBD2 AISETSGGPNEQF
many 12 TRBV7-2 . ASSLEGAAYGYT
. 15 TRBV6-1 . ASSVRPGVAGTDTQY
. 12 TRBV5-1 . ASSLEGFSETQY
few 11 TRBV7-3 TRBD1 ASSPSGQGEAF
. 10 TRBV27 TRBD2 ASSLLAGGPF
. 12 TRBV27 TRBD1 ASRGGTGMGGYT
few 15 TRBV5-1 TRBD2 ASSTQAGVSVGGELF
few 12 TRBV9 TRBD2 ASSVSGRGETQY
. 9 TRBV6-5 . ASRNTGELF
. 11 TRBV29-1 . SVDRLLSYGYT
. 14 TRBV5-4 TRBD1 ASSYRQGAGANVLT
. 12 TRBV28 . ASGLRGAGQPQH
few 11 TRBV27 . ASSPPGGETQY
. 13 TRBV18 TRBD1 ASSPPGTGFGEQY
. 12 TRBV10-2 . ASSDRGPQETQY
few 13 TRBV2 TRBD1 ASSEQGQGDYGYT
few 14 TRBV6-6 TRBD1 ASSYPGTGNTGELF
few 12 TRBV5-1 . ASSPQLMNTEAF
few 12 TRBV5-1 TRBD1 ASSFRTGTDTQY
many 12 TRBV7-9 TRBD1 ASSLGQGTTEAF
. 11 TRBV7-2 TRBD1 ASSPGGSNGYT
few 13 TRBV7-2 TRBD2 ASSLQAGGPDEQY
few 17 TRBV7-2 . ASSLDQGGTASGANVLT
. 12 TRBV5-1 TRBD1 ASSPGTANQPQH
. 13 TRBV7-3 TRBD1 ASSPTGALSGELF
few 15 TRBV7-3 . ASSPPEAGSSYNEQF
once 15 TRBV27 TRBD1 ASSLSRNRGYQETQY
few 12 TRBV11-2 . ASSFNYNTDTQY
once 11 TRBV7-3 TRBD1 ASSVDRDTEVF
few 12 TRBV9 TRBD2 ASSEGLGAYEQY
few 11 TRBV7-8 TRBD1 ASSLETGDEQY
. 12 TRBV7-8 . ASSIGHGANVLT
few 9 TRBV28 TRBD2 ASSGTSGRL
many 13 TRBV2 TRBD1 ASSEARTGSSEAF